This T cell receptor beta chain came from a study of blood T cell repertoires in COVID-19. In the study overall: The study drew acute and convalescent COVID-19 samples from the United States, Italy and Spain. In each case, the material was cDNA or gDNA derived from T cells, B-cell-depleted T cells, or PBMCs.

Authors' analysis steps: Estimation of nucleated cell counts relied on the amplification of reference gene primers. The assay was immunoSEQ multiplex PCR, and TCRdb's table has in-frame clones only and misses some. That table supplies the V and J calls and clone size; D and trimming were determined from the DNA. This sample yields roughly 200,000 clones, of which approximately 86% are seen a single time; 2.7% belongs to the top ten. J gave up 3 bases and V 2 bases, and 4 bases lay outside the gene matches. The CDR3 has 15 residues. Germline CDR1 and CDR2: SGHRS and YFSETQ. V and J are TRBV5-1 and TRBJ2-5; 10 positions match TRBD1. Sequenced: peripheral blood. The TCR originated in a man aged 35 to 55 with active or convalescent COVID-19. CDR3 sequence reads: CASSLRGTGEETQYF. The CDR3 nucleotides read TGCGCCAGCAGCTTAAGAGGGACAGGGGAAGAGACCCAGTACTTC. The full variable domain, in which reference TRBV5-1 and TRBJ2-5 provide the parts outside the CDR3, is KAGVTQTPRYLIKTRGQQVTLSCSPISGHRSVSWYQQTPGQGLQFLFEYFSETQRNKGNFPGRFSGRQFSNSRSEMNVSTLELGDSALYLCASSLRGTGEETQYFGPGTRLLVL.